The clone carrying this T cell receptor (beta chain) occurred a few times. Its target is unknown. The CDR3 covers 14 residues. The V end lost 2 bases, the J end lost 7 bases, and 14 bases lay between the germline ends. Germline-derived CDR1 and CDR2 are SGHTA and FQGTGA. Using its own MiXCR run on the reads, TCRdb lists one record per CDR3 protein. The sample has about 740,000 distinct CDR3 sequences, approximately 34% seen once. These data belong to a study of T cell repertoires in cytomegalovirus infection. Study information: A matching HLA type, together with CMV infection, was signaled by public TCR beta signatures.

Regarding the study as a whole: Across the ex vivo response, the dominant clonotypes were HLA-C-restricted CMV-specific TCR beta clonotypes.

The chain is built from TRBV7-3 and TRBJ1-2, with a tentative D call TRBD1 (5 bases). The TCR originated in a human donor in good health (CMV status not recorded). Some clones in this sample may be carry-over from other donors' samples. The sequencing input was PBMCs. The DNA of the CDR3 is TGTGCCAGCAGCTTAGTGGCAGGGCAGAGTGGCTACACCTTC. It translates to CASSLVAGQSGYTF. Filled out from reference TRBV7-3 and TRBJ1-2, the complete variable domain reads GAGVSQTPSNKVTEKGKYVELRCDPISGHTALYWYRQSLGQGPEFLIYFQGTGAADDSGLPNDRFFAVRPEGSVSTLKIQRTERGDSAVYLCASSLVAGQSGYTFGSGTRLTVV.